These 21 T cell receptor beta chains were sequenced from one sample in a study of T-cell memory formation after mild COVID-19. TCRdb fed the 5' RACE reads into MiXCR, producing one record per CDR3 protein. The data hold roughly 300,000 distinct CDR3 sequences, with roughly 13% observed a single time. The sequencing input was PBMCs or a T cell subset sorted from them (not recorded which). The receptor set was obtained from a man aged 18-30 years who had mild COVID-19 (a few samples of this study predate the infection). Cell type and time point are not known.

The CDR3 DNA follows: TGTGCCAGTAGTACCCGATCGGCGTACGAGCAGTTCTTC. Translated: CASSTRSAYEQFF. This rearrangement joins TRBV19 to TRBJ2-1, with unresolved D. Germline V lookup: CDR1 LNHDA, CDR2 SQIVND (reference sequence). CDR3 length: 13 residues. V lost 4 bases to trimming and J lost 10 bases, with 14 bases between them.

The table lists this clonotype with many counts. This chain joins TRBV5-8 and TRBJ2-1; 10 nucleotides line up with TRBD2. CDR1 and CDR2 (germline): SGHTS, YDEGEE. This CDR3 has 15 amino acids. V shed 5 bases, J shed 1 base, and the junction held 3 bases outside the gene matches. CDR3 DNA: TGTGCCAGCAGTCTTAGCGGGGGGTCCTACAATGAGCAGTTCTTC. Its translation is CASSLSGGSYNEQFF.

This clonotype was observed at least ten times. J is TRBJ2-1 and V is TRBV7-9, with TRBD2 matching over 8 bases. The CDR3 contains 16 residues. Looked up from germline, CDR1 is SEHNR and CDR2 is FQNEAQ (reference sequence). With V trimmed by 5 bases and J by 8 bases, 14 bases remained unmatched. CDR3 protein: CASSPRGRGGLDEQFF. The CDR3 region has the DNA TGTGCCAGCAGCCCTAGGGGTCGGGGGGGCTTGGATGAGCAGTTCTTC.

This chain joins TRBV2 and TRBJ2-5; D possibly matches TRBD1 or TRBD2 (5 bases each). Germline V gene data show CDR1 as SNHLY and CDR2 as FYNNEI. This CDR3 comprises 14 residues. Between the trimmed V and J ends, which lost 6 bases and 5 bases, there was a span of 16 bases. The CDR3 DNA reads TGTGCCAGCAGGGGACGTTTAGGGTGGGAGACCCAGTACTTC. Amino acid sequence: CASRGRLGWETQYF.

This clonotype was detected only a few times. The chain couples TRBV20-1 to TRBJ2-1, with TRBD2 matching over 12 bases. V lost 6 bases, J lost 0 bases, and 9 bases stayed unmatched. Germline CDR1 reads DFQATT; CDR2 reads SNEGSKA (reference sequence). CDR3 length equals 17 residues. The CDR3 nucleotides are TGCAGTGCAAACCCTAGCGGGGGGGCCTACTCCTACAATGAGCAGTTCTTC. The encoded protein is CSANPSGGAYSYNEQFF.

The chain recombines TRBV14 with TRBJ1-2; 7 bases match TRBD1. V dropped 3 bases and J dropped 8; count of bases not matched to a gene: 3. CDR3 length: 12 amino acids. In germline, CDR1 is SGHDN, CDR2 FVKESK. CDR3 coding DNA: TGTGCCAGCAGCCAGTACAGGGGCGGCTACACCTTC. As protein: CASSQYRGGYTF.

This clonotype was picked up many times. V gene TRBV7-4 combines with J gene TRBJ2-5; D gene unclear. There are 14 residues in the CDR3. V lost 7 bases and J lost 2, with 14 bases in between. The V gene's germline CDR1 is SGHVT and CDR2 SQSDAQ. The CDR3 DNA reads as TGTGCCAGCAACTACCGACCCGGACAAGAGACCCAGTACTTC. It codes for CASNYRPGQETQYF.

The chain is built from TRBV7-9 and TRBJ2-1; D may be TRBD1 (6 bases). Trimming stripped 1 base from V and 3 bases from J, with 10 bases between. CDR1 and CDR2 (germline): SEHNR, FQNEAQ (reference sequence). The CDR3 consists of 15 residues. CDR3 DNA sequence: TGTGCCAGCAGCTTAGTCGTGGACAGCTACAATGAGCAGTTCTTC. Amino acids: CASSLVVDSYNEQFF.

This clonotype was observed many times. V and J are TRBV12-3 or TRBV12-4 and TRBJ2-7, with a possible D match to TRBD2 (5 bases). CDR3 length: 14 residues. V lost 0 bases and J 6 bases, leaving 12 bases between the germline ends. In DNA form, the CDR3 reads TGTGCCAGCAGTTTAGCGGGAGCGGCGGGCGAGCAGTACTTC. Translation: CASSLAGAAGEQYF.

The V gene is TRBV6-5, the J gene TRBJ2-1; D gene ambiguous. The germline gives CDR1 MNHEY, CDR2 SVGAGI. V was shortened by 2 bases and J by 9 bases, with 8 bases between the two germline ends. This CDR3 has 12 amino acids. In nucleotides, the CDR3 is TGTGCCAGCAGTTACGCCGGTGGTGAGCAGTTCTTC. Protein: CASSYAGGEQFF.

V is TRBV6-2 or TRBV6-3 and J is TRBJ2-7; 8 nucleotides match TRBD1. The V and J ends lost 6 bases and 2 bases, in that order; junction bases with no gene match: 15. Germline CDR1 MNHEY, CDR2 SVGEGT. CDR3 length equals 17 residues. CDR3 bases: TGTGCCAGCAGCCCGACTCTAGGACAGGGTTCAGCCTACGAGCAGTACGTC. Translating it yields CASSPTLGQGSAYEQYV.

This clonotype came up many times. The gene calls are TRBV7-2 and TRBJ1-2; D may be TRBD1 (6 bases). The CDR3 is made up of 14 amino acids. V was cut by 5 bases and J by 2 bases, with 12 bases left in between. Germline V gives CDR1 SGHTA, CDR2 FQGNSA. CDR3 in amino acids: CASSPGQPNYGYTF. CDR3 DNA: TGTGCCAGCAGCCCCGGACAGCCCAACTATGGCTACACCTTC.

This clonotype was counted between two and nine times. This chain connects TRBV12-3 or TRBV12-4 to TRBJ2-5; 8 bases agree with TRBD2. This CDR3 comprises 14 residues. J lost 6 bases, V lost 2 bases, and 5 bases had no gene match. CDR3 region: CASSLQAGAQTQYF. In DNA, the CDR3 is TGTGCCAGCAGTTTACAAGCGGGGGCACAGACCCAGTACTTC.

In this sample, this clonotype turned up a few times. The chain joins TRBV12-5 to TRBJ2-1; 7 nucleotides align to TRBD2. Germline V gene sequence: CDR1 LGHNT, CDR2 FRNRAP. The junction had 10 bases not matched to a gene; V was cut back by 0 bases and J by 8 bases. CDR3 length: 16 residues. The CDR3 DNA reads TGTGCTAGTGGTTTGGTATTGGGGAGGGTGGGGGATGAGCAGTTCTTC. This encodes CASGLVLGRVGDEQFF.

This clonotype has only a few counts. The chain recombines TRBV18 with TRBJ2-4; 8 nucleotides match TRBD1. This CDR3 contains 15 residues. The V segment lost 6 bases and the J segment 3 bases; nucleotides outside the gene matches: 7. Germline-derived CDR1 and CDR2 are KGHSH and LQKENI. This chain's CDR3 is CASSGQGADKNIQYF. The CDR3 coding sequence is TGTGCCAGCTCCGGGCAGGGGGCAGACAAAAACATTCAGTACTTC.

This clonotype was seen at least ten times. The chain's CDR3 is CASNPNSGHLTGELFF. The CDR3 DNA sequence: TGTGCCAGCAATCCTAATTCGGGCCACCTGACCGGGGAGCTGTTTTTT. The rearrangement joins TRBV12-3 or TRBV12-4 to TRBJ2-2; D call uncertain. Trimming shortened V by 7 bases and J by 5 bases, and 20 bases separated the two germline ends. This CDR3 has 16 residues.

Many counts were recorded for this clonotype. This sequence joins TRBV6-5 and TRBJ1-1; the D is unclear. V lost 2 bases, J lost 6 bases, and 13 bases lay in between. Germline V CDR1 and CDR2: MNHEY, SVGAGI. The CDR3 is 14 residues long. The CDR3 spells CASSYPGGRAEAFF. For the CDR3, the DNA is TGTGCCAGCAGTTACCCAGGAGGAAGGGCTGAAGCTTTCTTT.

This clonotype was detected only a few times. CDR3 sequence: CASSLGDRYTGELFF. CDR3 nucleotide sequence: TGTGCCAGCAGTTTAGGGGACAGATACACCGGGGAGCTGTTTTTT. V gene TRBV28 combines with J gene TRBJ2-2, with 7 bases matching TRBD1. Germline-derived CDR1 and CDR2 are MDHEN and SYDVKM. CDR3 size: 15 residues. Unmatched junction bases numbered 3, after V lost 2 bases and J lost 3 bases.

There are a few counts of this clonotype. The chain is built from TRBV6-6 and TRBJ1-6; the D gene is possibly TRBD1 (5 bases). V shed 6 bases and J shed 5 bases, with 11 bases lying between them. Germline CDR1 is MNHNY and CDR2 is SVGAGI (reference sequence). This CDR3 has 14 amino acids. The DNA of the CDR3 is TGTGCCAGCAGCCCCAGGGTACATAATTCACCCCTCCACTTT. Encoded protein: CASSPRVHNSPLHF.

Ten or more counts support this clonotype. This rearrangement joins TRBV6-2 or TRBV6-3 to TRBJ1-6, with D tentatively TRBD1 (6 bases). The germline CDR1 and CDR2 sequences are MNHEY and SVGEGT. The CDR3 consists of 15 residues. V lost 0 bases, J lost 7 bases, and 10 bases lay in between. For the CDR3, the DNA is TGTGCCAGCAGTTACTCGGGGGCGGACAATTCACCCCTCCACTTT. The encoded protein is CASSYSGADNSPLHF.

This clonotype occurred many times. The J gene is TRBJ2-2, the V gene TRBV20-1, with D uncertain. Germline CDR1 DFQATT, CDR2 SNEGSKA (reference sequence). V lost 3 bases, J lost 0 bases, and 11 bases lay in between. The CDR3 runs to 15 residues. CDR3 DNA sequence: TGCAGTGCTAGCGACGGGTCGGCGAACACCGGGGAGCTGTTTTTT. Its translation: CSASDGSANTGELFF.